Following are 15 T cell receptor beta chains from one sample sequenced in a study of vaccination effects on CD4 cells after COVID-19. Under the ViraFEST assay, PBMC were stimulated with viral peptide pools so that antigen-specific CD4+ T cells expanded. Sequencing was performed afterwards. Investigators separated out CD4+ T cells once approximately 10 days of culture had passed. Generated by immunoSEQ multiplex PCR, the TCRdb table keeps only in-frame clones and is missing some. The sample includes roughly 61,000 clones, 80% to 90% seen only once; the top ten take under 3%. Antigens for these TCRs are unknown. The sequenced sample was CD4+ T cells from PBMCs cultured with HCoV-229E spike peptides, obtained before COVID-19 vaccination. These receptor sequences come from a human donor who received a COVID-19 vaccine.

This clone was observed a few times. V gene TRBV12-3 or TRBV12-4 combines with J gene TRBJ1-1, with D hard to call. V was trimmed by 7 bases and J by 0 bases, leaving 9 bases between them. This CDR3 is built from 13 residues. The CDR3 loop is CASISRVNTEAFF. The CDR3 region has the DNA TGTGCCAGCATTTCAAGAGTGAACACTGAAGCTTTCTTT.

The chain joins TRBV6-2 or TRBV6-3 to TRBJ1-5; 10 bases map to TRBD1. Germline CDR1 MNHEY, CDR2 SVGEGT. Losses at the gene ends were 5 bases for V and 2 bases for J; bases not matched to a gene: 12. This CDR3 contains 18 residues. The CDR3 DNA sequence: TGTGCCAGCAGTCAAGGGACAGGGGACATGGGTCGCAATCAGCCCCAGCATTTT. It encodes CASSQGTGDMGRNQPQHF.

This clone was found a few times. The gene calls are TRBV12-3 or TRBV12-4 and TRBJ1-6; D gene uncertain. The CDR3 totals 12 residues. V gave up 6 bases and J gave up 9 bases, with 9 bases separating them. As DNA, the CDR3 is TGTGCCAGCAGACGGGGTGGTTCACCCCTCCACTTT. This translates into CASRRGGSPLHF.

The chain carries TRBV6-5 and TRBJ1-2, with 8 bases that match TRBD1. V was clipped by 6 bases and J by 2 bases; unmatched bases: 8. Per the germline V gene, CDR1 is MNHEY and CDR2 is SVGAGI. CDR3 length: 15 residues. CDR3 nucleotide sequence: TGTGCCAGCAGAGGACAGGGTGGGGGCAACTATGGCTACACCTTC. Protein: CASRGQGGGNYGYTF.

The genes are TRBV6-6 and TRBJ1-5, with TRBD1 identical over 8 bases. V lost 5 bases, J lost 2 bases, and 5 bases stayed unmatched. The germline CDR1 and CDR2 sequences are MNHNY and SVGAGI (reference sequence). This CDR3 contains 15 residues. The CDR3 loop is CASSAGQGGNQPQHF. The CDR3 DNA is TGTGCCAGCAGTGCCGGACAGGGTGGCAATCAGCCCCAGCATTTT.

The V gene is TRBV19, the J gene TRBJ2-2, with a possible D match to TRBD2 (6 bases). Germline V lookup: CDR1 LNHDA, CDR2 SQIVND (reference sequence). Trimming cost V 7 bases and J 0 bases, with 18 bases left between them. The CDR3 runs 17 residues. CDR3 amino acids: CASIGWGEPTNTGELFF. The DNA for the CDR3 is TGTGCCAGTATCGGATGGGGGGAGCCTACGAACACCGGGGAGCTGTTTTTT.

V usage is TRBV6-2 or TRBV6-3 and J usage is TRBJ2-7; weak D call: TRBD1 (6 bases). CDR3 length: 14 residues. Looked up from germline, CDR1 is MNHEY and CDR2 is SVGEGT. Trimming shortened V by 6 bases and J by 12 bases, and 24 bases separated the two germline ends. CDR3 residues: CASSAPSDRPLTYV. The CDR3 DNA follows: TGTGCCAGCAGCGCCCCCAGCGACAGGCCGCTAACGTACGTC.

The chain links TRBV2 to TRBJ2-2; D gene ambiguous. The CDR3 consists of 15 residues. Trimming removed 6 bases at V and 4 bases at J, with 15 bases between. From germline, CDR1 is SNHLY and CDR2 FYNNEI. The CDR3 nucleotides read TGTGCCAGCAGGGATTTTTTAGGATTCACCGGGGAGCTGTTTTTT. It specifies CASRDFLGFTGELFF. Looking up the rest from reference TRBV2 and TRBJ2-2 gives the full variable domain: EPEVTQTPSHQVTQMGQEVILRCVPISNHLYFYWYRQILGQKVEFLVSFYNNEISEKSEIFDDQFSVERPDGSNFTLKIRSTKLEDSAMYFCASRDFLGFTGELFFGEGSRLTVL.

This sequence joins TRBV5-1 and TRBJ1-5; D gene uncertain. Trimming took off 0 bases at V and 5 bases at J, with 6 bases between the two ends. In germline, CDR1 is SGHRS, CDR2 YFSETQ. The CDR3 is 13 residues long. CDR3 DNA sequence: TGCGCCAGCAGCTTGGGAGCGGATCAGCCCCAGCATTTT. This codes for CASSLGADQPQHF.

The chain is built from TRBV20-1 and TRBJ1-4; no reliable D call. Trimming removed 3 bases at V and 7 bases at J, with 12 bases between. Germline V gives CDR1 DFQATT, CDR2 SNEGSKA (reference sequence). The CDR3 spans 13 residues. This chain's CDR3 is CSASGGSGEKLFF. Here the CDR3 DNA reads TGCAGTGCTAGTGGTGGGAGTGGTGAAAAACTGTTTTTT.

The chain combines TRBV3-1 (or the pseudogene TRBV3-2) with TRBJ1-6; tentatively, D is TRBD1 (5 bases). This CDR3 is built from 15 residues. The V and J ends lost 0 bases and 6 bases respectively, with 9 bases between them. Looked up from germline, CDR1 is LGHDT and CDR2 is YNNKEL (reference sequence). The CDR3 DNA reads as TGTGCCAGCAGCCAAGAGGGGGGGGGTAATTCACCCCTCCACTTT. It encodes CASSQEGGGNSPLHF.

This clone was detected only once. This same CDR3 is encoded by further DNA sequences in the sample. This chain joins TRBV18 and TRBJ2-7; 7 bases are shared with TRBD1. This CDR3 is built from 13 residues. Looked up from germline, CDR1 is KGHSH and CDR2 is LQKENI. V gave up 3 bases and J gave up 5 bases; unmatched junction bases: 4. Written as DNA, the CDR3 is TGTGCCAGCTCACCGAGCAGGGGGAACGAGCAGTACGTC. It yields the protein CASSPSRGNEQYV.

V gene TRBV24-1 combines with J gene TRBJ2-2, with 8 bases identical to TRBD1. This CDR3 comprises 15 residues. The trim removed 3 bases at V and 8 bases at J, leaving 7 bases unmatched. The germline V gene encodes CDR1 KGHDR and CDR2 SFDVKD. This CDR3 reads CATSDAQGARGELFF. Written as DNA, the CDR3 is TGTGCCACCAGTGATGCTCAGGGGGCAAGGGGGGAGCTGTTTTTT.

The chain uses TRBV5-8 and TRBJ1-2; D is perhaps TRBD1 (6 bases). In germline, CDR1 is SGHTS, CDR2 YDEGEE. CDR3 length: 14 amino acids. With 4 bases removed from V and 2 bases from J, the gap between germline ends came to 12 bases. The DNA for the CDR3 is TGTGCCAGCAGCAGGGGGAAACCGAACTATGGCTACACCTTC. Translating it yields CASSRGKPNYGYTF.

CDR3: CASSLGDWISTDTQYF. The CDR3 DNA follows: TGTGCCAGCAGCCTCGGGGACTGGATTTCCACAGATACGCAGTATTTT. The chain uses TRBV9 and TRBJ2-3; D is perhaps TRBD2 (6 bases). This CDR3 has 16 residues. Germline-derived CDR1 and CDR2 are SGDLS and YYNGEE. The V and J ends lost 4 bases and 2 bases respectively, with 17 bases between them.